These 26 T cell receptor beta chains were all obtained from the same sample, sequenced in a study of blood T cell repertoires in COVID-19. Measured with immunoSEQ multiplex PCR; TCRdb has only the in-frame clones, and not every one. Of under 350,000 clones in the sample, roughly 91% were seen once. The sample taken for sequencing was PBMCs or T cells enriched from blood (not recorded which). These receptors all stem from a woman aged 55-69 years who had recovered from COVID-19.

This sequence joins TRBV27 and TRBJ1-6; D gene unclear. There are 13 residues in the CDR3. Germline CDR1 is MNHEY and CDR2 is SMNVEV (reference sequence). Trimming took off 4 bases at V and 6 bases at J, with 7 bases between the two ends. CDR3 DNA sequence: TGTGCCAGCAGTTGGGCGTCTAATTCACCCCTCCACTTT. Its protein is CASSWASNSPLHF.

The rearrangement links TRBV11-1 to TRBJ2-7; TRBD2 matches at 7 bases. In germline, CDR1 is SGHAT, CDR2 FQDESV (reference sequence). This CDR3 comprises 14 residues. V dropped 2 bases and J dropped 7; count of bases not matched to a gene: 8. Here the CDR3 DNA reads TGTGCCAGCAGCTTAAACGGACTAGTGGGGGAGCAGTACTTC. It is translated as CASSLNGLVGEQYF.

The chain employs TRBV7-2 and TRBJ2-5, with D perhaps matching TRBD2 (6 bases). The CDR3 is 14 amino acids. CDR1 is SGHTA and CDR2 is FQGNSA in the germline V gene. The V end was cut by 5 bases, the J end by 4 bases, with 14 bases between. The CDR3 is CASSPSDGRETQYF. The CDR3 nucleotides read TGTGCCAGCAGCCCAAGTGACGGGAGAGAGACCCAGTACTTC.

This chain uses TRBV15 with TRBJ2-7, with D possibly being TRBD2 (6 bases). CDR3 length: 15 residues. CDR1 is LNHNV and CDR2 is YYDKDF in the germline V gene (reference sequence). V was shortened by 0 bases and J by 5 bases, with 14 bases between the two germline ends. CDR3: CATSRDNPSDDEQYF. Here the CDR3 DNA reads TGTGCCACCAGCAGAGATAACCCTAGCGATGACGAGCAGTACTTC.

This clone was seen only once. The chain employs TRBV10-1 and TRBJ2-3; 9 bases are a match to TRBD2. CDR1 and CDR2 from the germline V gene are WNHNN and SYGVQD (reference sequence). J was trimmed by 3 bases and V by 3 bases; bases with no gene match: 1. The CDR3 covers 14 residues. Here the CDR3 DNA reads TGCGCCAGCAGTGATCTAGCGGGAACAGATACGCAGTATTTT. Protein product: CASSDLAGTDTQYF.

The chain carries TRBV11-2 and TRBJ2-7; 9 nucleotides line up with TRBD2. Trimming cost V 5 bases and J 4 bases; bases outside gene matches: 12. CDR3 length equals 16 residues. The germline V gene encodes CDR1 SGHAT and CDR2 FQNNGV. The CDR3 reads CASSGEGLAGNYEQYF. For the CDR3, the DNA is TGTGCCAGCAGCGGAGAGGGGCTAGCGGGGAATTACGAGCAGTACTTC.

The J gene is TRBJ2-7, the V gene TRBV6-5, with 9 bases lining up with TRBD2. Germline V gene lookup returns CDR1 MNHEY and CDR2 SVGAGI. This CDR3 contains 15 residues. With V trimmed by 5 bases and J by 3 bases, 8 bases remained unmatched. The CDR3 region has the DNA TGTGCCAGCAGTCCCCGGACTAGCGCGAGCTACGAGCAGTACTTC. Protein product: CASSPRTSASYEQYF.

The CDR3 region has the DNA TGTGCCAGCAGAGCCACAAGGGGCTCAGACGGAAAACTGTTTTTT. This codes for CASRATRGSDGKLFF. This chain connects TRBV7-9 to TRBJ1-4, with a possible D match to TRBD1 (5 bases). Between the trimmed V and J ends, which lost 6 bases and 10 bases, there was a span of 21 bases. The CDR3 has 15 amino acids. Germline values: CDR1 SEHNR, CDR2 FQNEAQ (reference sequence). Filled out from reference TRBV7-9 and TRBJ1-4, the complete variable domain reads DTGVSQNPRHKITKRGQNVTFRCDPISEHNRLYWYRQTLGQGPEFLTYFQNEAQLEKSRLLSDRFSAERPKGSFSTLEIQRTEQGDSAMYLCASRATRGSDGKLFFGSGTQLSVL.

This chain links TRBV10-1 with TRBJ2-1, with D perhaps matching TRBD2 (6 bases). The CDR3 is 15 amino acids. Looked up from germline, CDR1 is WNHNN and CDR2 is SYGVQD (reference sequence). The V end lost 4 bases, the J end lost 0 bases, and 10 bases lay between the germline ends. This chain's CDR3 is CASSGGTDSYNEQFF. CDR3 coding DNA: TGCGCCAGCAGTGGGGGGACTGACTCCTACAATGAGCAGTTCTTC.

The rearrangement uses TRBV10-3 and TRBJ2-7; D possibly corresponds to TRBD2 (7 bases). The CDR3 has 14 amino acids. V was cut by 6 bases and J by 6 bases, with 18 bases left in between. CDR1 ENHRY and CDR2 SYGVKD come from the germline V gene. The CDR3 nucleotides are TGTGCCATCAGGTCATCGGGGGGCATGTTCGAGCAGTACTTC. Its protein is CAIRSSGGMFEQYF.

The J gene is TRBJ1-1, the V gene TRBV18, with D possibly matching TRBD1 (6 bases). CDR3 size: 14 residues. Germline CDR1 and CDR2: KGHSH and LQKENI. V lost 5 bases and J 3 bases, leaving 13 bases between the germline ends. The CDR3 DNA reads TGTGCCAGCTCATACAGTGAGGGGGACACTGAAGCTTTCTTT. Encoded protein: CASSYSEGDTEAFF.

The chain has TRBV27 and TRBJ1-5; weak D call: TRBD1 (6 bases). CDR1 is MNHEY and CDR2 is SMNVEV in the germline V gene (reference sequence). CDR3 length: 15 amino acids. V was trimmed by 7 bases and J by 6 bases, leaving 19 bases between them. The CDR3 sequence: CASTRPHRVGQPQHF. The CDR3, as DNA: TGTGCCAGCACTAGACCTCACAGGGTCGGTCAGCCCCAGCATTTT.

The CDR3 DNA sequence: TGCACCAGCAGCCAAGGGCCTGAATATTTT. This translates into CTSSQGPEYF. V and J are TRBV1 and TRBJ1-3; the table's D call of TRBD1 was not tested on the DNA. TRBV1 constitutes a pseudogene. The CDR3 runs to 10 residues.

The V gene is TRBV10-3, the J gene TRBJ2-1, with D possibly TRBD2 on 6 matching bases. Germline CDR1 and CDR2: ENHRY and SYGVKD. V gave up 0 bases and J gave up 7 bases, with 16 bases separating them. This CDR3 region has 16 residues. The CDR3, as DNA: TGTGCCATCAGTGAGTCGGTGACGGGAGCCGGTAATGAGCAGTTCTTC. Encoded protein: CAISESVTGAGNEQFF.

This clone was detected once. V usage is TRBV5-1 and J usage is TRBJ1-4, with D possibly being TRBD1 (5 bases). Trimming took off 5 bases at V and 5 bases at J, with 16 bases between the two ends. CDR1 is SGHRS and CDR2 is YFSETQ in the germline V gene. The CDR3 spans 15 residues. The CDR3: CASSSMRGGNEKLFF. CDR3 DNA sequence: TGCGCCAGCAGTTCGATGAGGGGAGGAAATGAAAAACTGTTTTTT.

The chain couples TRBV27 to TRBJ2-3; D possibly corresponds to TRBD1 (6 bases). CDR1 and CDR2 from the germline V gene are MNHEY and SMNVEV (reference sequence). The CDR3 is 16 amino acids. V shed 5 bases and J shed 0 bases, with 15 bases lying between them. CDR3 DNA sequence: TGTGCCAGCAGTAGGCCCGGAACAGGGAGCACAGATACGCAGTATTTT. Amino acid sequence: CASSRPGTGSTDTQYF.

V and J are TRBV10-3 and TRBJ2-2; 13 nucleotides match TRBD2. Germline-derived CDR1 and CDR2 are ENHRY and SYGVKD. With 6 bases clipped from V and 6 bases from J, the junction kept 4 bases outside the gene matches. The CDR3 is 15 amino acids. CDR3 DNA sequence: TGTGCCATCAGCGATACTAGCGGGAGGGCCGGGGAGCTGTTTTTT. It is translated as CAISDTSGRAGELFF.

The genes are TRBV7-2 and TRBJ2-3; 14 bases match TRBD2. The germline V gene encodes CDR1 SGHTA and CDR2 FQGNSA. CDR3 length: 13 residues. Here the CDR3 reads CAGLAGGQDTQYF. The CDR3 DNA follows: TGTGCAGGACTAGCGGGGGGCCAAGATACGCAGTATTTT.

The chain uses TRBV2 and TRBJ1-4; D uncertain. The germline V and J ends were trimmed by 7 bases and 5 bases, with 11 bases remaining between them. The germline CDR1 and CDR2 sequences are SNHLY and FYNNEI. The CDR3 is made up of 13 amino acids. CDR3 DNA: TGTGCCAGCAAGCGGGCCGCAAATGAAAAACTGTTTTTT. Translation gives CASKRAANEKLFF.

In nucleotides, the CDR3 is TGTGCCAGCAGCTTGCGCGGGGGGAGTGCAGATACGCAGTATTTT. This gives the protein CASSLRGGSADTQYF. This chain links TRBV5-5 with TRBJ2-3, with 8 bases matching TRBD2. Germline V gene lookup returns CDR1 SGHKS and CDR2 YYEKEE (reference sequence). The junction had 5 bases not matched to a gene; V was cut back by 1 base and J by 4 bases. The CDR3 runs to 15 residues.

The rearrangement uses TRBV10-3 and TRBJ2-2; 9 nucleotides line up with TRBD2. Germline trimming cut 6 bases from V and 7 bases from J; bases unmatched to any gene: 6. In germline, CDR1 is ENHRY, CDR2 SYGVKD. CDR3 length equals 14 residues. The CDR3 DNA sequence: TGTGCCATCAGGGCTAGCGGGACGGACGGGGAGCTGTTTTTT. Encoded protein: CAIRASGTDGELFF.

The chain uses TRBV6-6 and TRBJ1-1; possible D gene TRBD1, 5 bases. The germline V gene has CDR1 MNHNY and CDR2 SVGAGI (reference sequence). The CDR3 loop spans 15 amino acids. Trimming took 4 bases from V and 0 from J, leaving 12 bases between them. Here the CDR3 reads CASSFDSAMNTEAFF. For the CDR3, the DNA is TGTGCCAGCAGTTTTGACAGTGCTATGAACACTGAAGCTTTCTTT.

This sequence joins TRBV10-1 and TRBJ2-3; 13 bases are shared with TRBD2. V lost 6 bases to trimming and J lost 4 bases; unmatched junction nucleotides: 4. CDR1 is WNHNN, CDR2 SYGVQD, per germline (reference sequence). The CDR3 loop spans 15 amino acids. The CDR3 sequence: CASRSGLAGADTQYF. The CDR3 DNA sequence: TGCGCCAGCAGGTCCGGACTAGCGGGAGCAGATACGCAGTATTTT.

J is TRBJ2-7 and V is TRBV15, with 7 bases fitting TRBD2. V shed 5 bases and J 6 bases; nucleotides not matched to a gene: 10. This CDR3 region has 14 residues. CDR1 and CDR2 from the germline V gene are LNHNV and YYDKDF (reference sequence). The CDR3 DNA reads as TGTGCCACCAGCGGGGGACTACTTCCGGGCGAGCAGTACTTC. Encoded protein: CATSGGLLPGEQYF.

The genes are TRBV11-2 and TRBJ2-7; 12 nucleotides line up with TRBD1. The J segment lost 5 bases and the V segment lost 1 base, leaving 3 bases of the junction unmatched. Germline-derived CDR1 and CDR2 are SGHAT and FQNNGV. The CDR3 has 15 residues. CDR3: CASSLGDRGRDEQYF. DNA of the CDR3: TGTGCCAGCAGCTTAGGGGACAGGGGGCGCGACGAGCAGTACTTC.

The table lists this clone with a few counts. The chain recombines TRBV3-1 (or the pseudogene TRBV3-2) with TRBJ2-7; TRBD1 is a possible D gene (6 bases). Germline loops: CDR1 LGHDT, CDR2 YNNKEL (reference sequence). V lost 2 bases to trimming and J lost 3 bases, with 11 bases between them. This CDR3 spans 14 amino acids. Here the CDR3 reads CASSQQGLVYEQYF. For the CDR3, the DNA is TGTGCCAGCAGCCAACAGGGGTTAGTCTACGAGCAGTACTTC.